This T cell receptor (beta chain) was retrieved from a study of control samples from healthy donors and cancer patients (dated by TCRdb to 2019 to 2021). The library was generated by the immunoSEQ multiplex PCR assay. The table comes from immuneACCESS by way of TCRdb, which keeps in-frame sequences with V and J called. Part of the clones is missing from these tables; in studies checked, under half for an unresolved V gene and the rest for unknown reasons. This sample has 150,000 or so clones in its table, and 90% to 95% of those were observed once. Jointly, the top ten make up almost 6% of the sample. With respect to this clone: The antigen it recognizes is unknown. No quality values exist for individual bases; no much larger clone is one base distant.

The germline V gene provides CDR1 LGHNA and CDR2 YNFKEQ. Ends trimmed: V by 1 base, J by 2 bases; bases unmatched to a gene: 10. The CDR3 has 18 amino acids, counting the end cysteine and phenylalanine. The entry retains the CDR3 DNA only, 54 bases that are in frame from base 1. The clonotype originates from a man aged 18 to 35 in good health. Sequences were obtained from blood. The chain links TRBV4-2 with TRBJ1-4; 7 central nucleotides agree with TRBD1. The nucleotides read TGTGCCAGCAGCCAAGGAATCTCCGGACAGGCGACTAATGAAAAACTGTTTTTT. Translated, it gives CASSQGISGQATNEKLFF.